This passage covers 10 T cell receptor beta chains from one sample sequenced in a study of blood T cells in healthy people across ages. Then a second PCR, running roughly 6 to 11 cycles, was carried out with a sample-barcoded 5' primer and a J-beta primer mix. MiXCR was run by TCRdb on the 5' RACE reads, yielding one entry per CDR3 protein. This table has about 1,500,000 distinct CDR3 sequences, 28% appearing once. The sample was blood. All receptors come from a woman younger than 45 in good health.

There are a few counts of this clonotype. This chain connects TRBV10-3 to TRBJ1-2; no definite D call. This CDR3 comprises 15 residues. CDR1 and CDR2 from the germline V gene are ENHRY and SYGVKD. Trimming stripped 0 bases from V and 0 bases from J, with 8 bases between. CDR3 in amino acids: CAISESEGANYGYTF. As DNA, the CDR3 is TGTGCCATCAGTGAGTCAGAGGGAGCTAACTATGGCTACACCTTC.

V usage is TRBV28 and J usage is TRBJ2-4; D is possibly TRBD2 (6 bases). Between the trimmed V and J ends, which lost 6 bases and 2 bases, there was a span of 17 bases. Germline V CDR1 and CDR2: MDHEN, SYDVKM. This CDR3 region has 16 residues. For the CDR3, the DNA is TGTGCCAGCAGCCAACCCCCTGGGACTCCCAAAAACATTCAGTACTTC. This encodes CASSQPPGTPKNIQYF.

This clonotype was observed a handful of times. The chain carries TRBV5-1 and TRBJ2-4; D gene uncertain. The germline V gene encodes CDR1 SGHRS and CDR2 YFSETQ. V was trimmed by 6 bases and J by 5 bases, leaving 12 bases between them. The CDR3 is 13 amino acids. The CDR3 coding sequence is TGCGCCAGCAAACTAACACCAGAAAACATTCAGTACTTC. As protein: CASKLTPENIQYF.

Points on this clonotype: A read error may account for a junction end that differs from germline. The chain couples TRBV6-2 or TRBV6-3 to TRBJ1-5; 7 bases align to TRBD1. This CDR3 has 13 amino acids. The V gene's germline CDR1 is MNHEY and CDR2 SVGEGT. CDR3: CVSSPQGNQPQHF. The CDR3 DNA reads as TGTGTCAGCAGCCCACAGGGGAATCAGCCCCAGCATTTT.

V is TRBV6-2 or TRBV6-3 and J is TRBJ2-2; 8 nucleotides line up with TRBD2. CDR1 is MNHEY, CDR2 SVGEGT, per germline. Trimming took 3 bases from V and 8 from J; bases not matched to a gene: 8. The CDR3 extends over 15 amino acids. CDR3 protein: CASSYPGLERGELFF. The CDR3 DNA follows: TGTGCCAGCAGTTATCCGGGACTAGAAAGAGGGGAGCTGTTTTTT.

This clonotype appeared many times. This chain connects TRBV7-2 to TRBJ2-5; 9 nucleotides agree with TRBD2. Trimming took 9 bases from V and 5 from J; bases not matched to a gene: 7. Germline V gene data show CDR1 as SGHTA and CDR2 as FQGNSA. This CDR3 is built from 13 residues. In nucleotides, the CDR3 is TGTGCCAGTAGTAGCGGGAGACATGAGACCCAGTACTTC. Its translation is CASSSGRHETQYF.

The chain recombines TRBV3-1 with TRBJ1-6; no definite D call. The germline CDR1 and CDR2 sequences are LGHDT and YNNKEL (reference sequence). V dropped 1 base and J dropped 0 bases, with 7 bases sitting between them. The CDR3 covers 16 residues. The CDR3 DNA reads TGTGCCAGCAGCCAAGGCTTGAGCTCCTATAATTCACCCCTCCACTTT. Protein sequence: CASSQGLSSYNSPLHF.

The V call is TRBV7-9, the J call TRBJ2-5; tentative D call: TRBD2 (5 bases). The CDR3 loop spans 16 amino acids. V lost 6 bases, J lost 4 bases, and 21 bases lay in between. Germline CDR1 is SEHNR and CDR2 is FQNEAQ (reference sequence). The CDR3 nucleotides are TGTGCCAGCAGTTTTTGGTTGGAAGAGGGCCGAGAGACCCAGTACTTC. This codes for CASSFWLEEGRETQYF.

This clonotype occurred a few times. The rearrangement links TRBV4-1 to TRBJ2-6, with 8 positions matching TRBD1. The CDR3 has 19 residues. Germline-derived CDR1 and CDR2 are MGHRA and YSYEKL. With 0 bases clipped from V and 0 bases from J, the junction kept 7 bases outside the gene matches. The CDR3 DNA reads TGCGCCAGCAGCCAAGATGGGACAGGACAATTCTCTGGGGCCAACGTCCTGACTTTC. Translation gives CASSQDGTGQFSGANVLTF.

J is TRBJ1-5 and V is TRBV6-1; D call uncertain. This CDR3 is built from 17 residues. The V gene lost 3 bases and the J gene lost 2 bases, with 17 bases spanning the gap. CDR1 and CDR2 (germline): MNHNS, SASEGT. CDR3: CASSDGGGNKGNQPQHF. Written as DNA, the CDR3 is TGTGCCAGCAGTGACGGTGGAGGGAACAAGGGCAATCAGCCCCAGCATTTT.